The 22 T cell receptor beta chains below were found in one sample sequenced in a study of T cells in Graves' hyperthyroidism and ophthalmopathy. Authors of the study amplified TCR beta CDR3 regions from RNA transcripts. When the TCR CDR3 underwent first-round RT-PCR, the HTBI primer set was used. TCRdb reprocessed the multiplex PCR reads with MiXCR, giving one entry per CDR3 protein. The table has roughly 600,000 distinct CDR3 sequences, more than 14% seen once. The material sequenced was blood. The source is a woman in her fifties or sixties with Graves' ophthalmopathy.

This clonotype appeared a few times. The chain carries TRBV10-3 and TRBJ2-1; D unresolved. Germline lookup yields CDR1 ENHRY and CDR2 SYGVKD. Trimming shortened V by 2 bases and J by 7 bases, and 9 bases separated the two germline ends. This CDR3 has 13 residues. This CDR3 is CAISEKDRNEQFF. The CDR3 bases are TGTGCCATCAGTGAGAAGGACCGTAATGAGCAGTTCTTC.

This clonotype was recorded many times. This chain joins TRBV11-3 and TRBJ2-5, with a weak D call TRBD1 (6 bases). The germline V gene has CDR1 SGHNT and CDR2 YENEEA. V was cut by 0 bases and J by 4 bases, with 6 bases left in between. CDR3 length: 13 amino acids. CDR3 loop: CASSLDRGETQYF. The CDR3 DNA reads as TGTGCCAGCAGCTTAGACAGGGGAGAGACCCAGTACTTC.

The chain carries TRBV6-1 and TRBJ2-1; 9 positions match TRBD1. This CDR3 contains 15 residues. Unmatched junction bases numbered 7, after V lost 6 bases and J lost 4 bases. Germline V gene lookup returns CDR1 MNHNS and CDR2 SASEGT. The DNA for the CDR3 is TGTGCCAGCAGCCCCCTGGGACAGGGATACAATGAGCAGTTCTTC. Protein sequence: CASSPLGQGYNEQFF.

The genes are TRBV20-1 and TRBJ1-6, with 8 bases fitting TRBD1. J was trimmed by 0 bases and V by 5 bases; bases with no gene match: 12. Germline CDR1 DFQATT, CDR2 SNEGSKA (reference sequence). This CDR3 is 18 amino acids long. The CDR3: CSASGTGDLSSYNSPLHF. The CDR3 DNA is TGCAGTGCTTCCGGGACAGGAGACCTGAGCTCCTATAATTCACCCCTCCACTTT.

This clonotype was seen at least ten times. This chain uses TRBV5-1 with TRBJ2-7, with D perhaps being TRBD1 or TRBD2 (5 bases each). CDR1 SGHRS and CDR2 YFSETQ come from the germline V gene. Trimming stripped 5 bases from V and 0 bases from J, with 9 bases between. CDR3 size: 13 residues. The CDR3 sequence is CASREDISYEQYF. CDR3 sequence (DNA): TGCGCCAGCAGGGAGGACATCTCCTACGAGCAGTACTTC. Together with reference TRBV5-1 and TRBJ2-7, the CDR3 gives the full variable domain: KAGVTQTPRYLIKTRGQQVTLSCSPISGHRSVSWYQQTPGQGLQFLFEYFSETQRNKGNFPGRFSGRQFSNSRSEMNVSTLELGDSALYLCASREDISYEQYFGPGTRLTVT.

This clonotype is a singleton in its sample. This chain joins TRBV19 and TRBJ1-5, with D maybe TRBD1 (5 bases). CDR1 is LNHDA and CDR2 is SQIVND in the germline V gene (reference sequence). V dropped 4 bases and J dropped 0 bases, with 10 bases sitting between them. The CDR3 runs to 15 residues. CDR3 residues: CASSRTFYSNQPQHF. In DNA form, the CDR3 reads TGTGCCAGTAGTAGGACATTTTATAGCAATCAGCCCCAGCATTTT. The full variable domain, completed using reference TRBV19 and TRBJ1-5, is DGGITQSPKYLFRKEGQNVTLSCEQNLNHDAMYWYRQDPGQGLRLIYYSQIVNDFQKGDIAEGYSVSREKKESFPLTVTSAQKNPTAFYLCASSRTFYSNQPQHFGDGTRLSIL.

Comment on this clonotype: One end of the junction fails to match germline, which may point to a read error. The chain carries TRBV2 and TRBJ2-3; D remains unclear. Looked up from germline, CDR1 is SNHLY and CDR2 is FYNNEI. The CDR3 spans 12 residues. The CDR3 coding sequence is TGTGCCAGCAAGGGAAGGGCAGATACGCAATATTTT. Amino acid sequence: CASKGRADTQYF. Together with reference TRBV2 and TRBJ2-3, the CDR3 gives the full variable domain: EPEVTQTPSHQVTQMGQEVILRCVPISNHLYFYWYRQILGQKVEFLVSFYNNEISEKSEIFDDQFSVERPDGSNFTLKIRSTKLEDSAMYFCASKGRADTQYFGPGTRLTVL.

The table lists this clonotype with many counts. The CDR3 coding sequence is TGCAGTGCTAGTATCTTCTCTAAGAACACTGAAGCTTTCTTT. It codes for CSASIFSKNTEAFF. The chain carries TRBV20-1 and TRBJ1-1; D is undetermined. The CDR3 has 14 amino acids. Trimming cost V 3 bases and J 1 base, with 12 bases left between them. CDR1 is DFQATT, CDR2 SNEGSKA, per germline (reference sequence).

This clonotype was detected a few times. The chain couples TRBV29-1 to TRBJ2-7; a weak D match, TRBD1 (5 bases). V lost 4 bases, J lost 5 bases, and 12 bases lay in between. The CDR3 totals 12 residues. Looked up from germline, CDR1 is SQVTM and CDR2 is ANQGSEA. Here the CDR3 reads CSVVTVVNEQYF. The CDR3 DNA is TGCAGCGTTGTGACAGTGGTGAACGAGCAGTACTTC.

This clonotype has more than one count but fewer than ten. The chain links TRBV12-3 or TRBV12-4 to TRBJ2-1, with a weak D call TRBD1 (6 bases). Trimming cost V 4 bases and J 12 bases, with 13 bases left between them. The CDR3 has 12 residues. In DNA, the CDR3 is TGTGCCAGCAGTTCTACAGGGCCGCGGCAGTTCTTC. Protein product: CASSSTGPRQFF.

The CDR3 nucleotides read TGCAGCGCACGGACAGCCTGGGGCGGGGAGCTGTTTTTT. Its protein is CSARTAWGGELFF. The V gene is TRBV29-1, the J gene TRBJ2-2; a possible D gene is TRBD1 (6 bases). The CDR3 consists of 13 residues. The V gene lost 7 bases and the J gene lost 7 bases, with 16 bases spanning the gap. Germline V gene data show CDR1 as SQVTM and CDR2 as ANQGSEA.

The sample holds many counts of this clonotype. V usage is TRBV2 and J usage is TRBJ2-1; D remains unclear. Per germline, CDR1 SNHLY and CDR2 FYNNEI. The CDR3 sequence is 12 residues long. V dropped 7 bases and J dropped 5 bases, with 9 bases sitting between them. In DNA, the CDR3 is TGTGCCAGCACGGGCAGGAACAATGAGCAGTTCTTC. Translating gives CASTGRNNEQFF.

This clonotype was detected a few times. The chain uses TRBV6-1 and TRBJ2-5, with D possibly being TRBD1 (6 bases). Per germline, CDR1 MNHNS and CDR2 SASEGT. V was cut by 5 bases and J by 5 bases, with 18 bases left in between. The CDR3 is 15 amino acids. CDR3 residues: CASSNGPQGLETQYF. The CDR3 DNA sequence: TGTGCCAGCAGTAATGGCCCACAGGGTTTGGAGACCCAGTACTTC.

V is TRBV9 and J is TRBJ2-1, with D unclear. Germline CDR1 SGDLS, CDR2 YYNGEE. Trimming took off 0 bases at V and 6 bases at J, with 10 bases between the two ends. The CDR3 totals 14 residues. In DNA, the CDR3 is TGTGCCAGCAGCGTAGCGCCTACCGGCAATGAGCAGTTCTTC. The encoded protein is CASSVAPTGNEQFF.

The rearrangement uses TRBV7-2 and TRBJ2-1; D not certain. The germline V gene has CDR1 SGHTA and CDR2 FQGNSA. Trimming shortened V by 1 base and J by 10 bases, and 8 bases separated the two germline ends. The CDR3 is made up of 12 amino acids. As DNA, the CDR3 is TGTGCCAGCAGCTTAGTGGCTAGAGAGCAGTTCTTC. This codes for CASSLVAREQFF.

This clonotype appeared a few times. The J gene is TRBJ2-3, the V gene TRBV19; D not certain. The CDR3 is 17 amino acids. V lost 0 bases and J 2 bases, leaving 15 bases between the germline ends. Germline V CDR1 and CDR2: LNHDA, SQIVND (reference sequence). The CDR3 region has the DNA TGTGCCAGTAGTATAGATCTGGCCAAGTATAACACAGATACGCAGTATTTT. This sequence encodes CASSIDLAKYNTDTQYF.

This clonotype was detected a few times. V usage is TRBV14 and J usage is TRBJ2-5; D assignment may be TRBD1 or TRBD2 (6 bases each). The V gene's germline CDR1 is SGHDN and CDR2 FVKESK. V lost 4 bases to trimming and J lost 1 base, with 13 bases between them. This CDR3 region has 15 residues. The CDR3 is CASSPEQGGQETQYF. The CDR3 region has the DNA TGTGCCAGCAGCCCGGAACAGGGAGGCCAAGAGACCCAGTACTTC.

This clonotype was observed at least ten times. The chain links TRBV12-3 or TRBV12-4 to TRBJ1-1; D may be TRBD1 (6 bases). There are 15 residues in the CDR3. The V end lost 1 base, the J end lost 1 base, and 10 bases lay between the germline ends. CDR3: CASSLGGLRNTEAFF. CDR3 nucleotides: TGTGCCAGCAGTTTAGGGGGGCTCAGGAACACTGAAGCTTTCTTT.

In this sample, this clonotype turned up a few times. The chain recombines TRBV29-1 with TRBJ1-1; the match to TRBD1 covers 7 bases. The CDR3 contains 14 residues. CDR1 SQVTM and CDR2 ANQGSEA come from the germline V gene. Trimming took 4 bases from V and 2 from J; bases not matched to a gene: 7. In DNA form, the CDR3 reads TGCAGCGTTGTAGGGCGACAGGGAAACACTGAAGCTTTCTTT. It translates to CSVVGRQGNTEAFF. Variable domain in full (rest from reference TRBV29-1 and TRBJ1-1): SAVISQKPSRDICQRGTSLTIQCQVDSQVTMMFWYRQQPGQSLTLIATANQGSEATYESGFVIDKFPISRPNLTFSTLTVSNMSPEDSSIYLCSVVGRQGNTEAFFGQGTRLTVV.

This clonotype was seen at least ten times. This sequence joins TRBV7-9 and TRBJ2-1, with 9 bases identical to TRBD2. This CDR3 spans 16 amino acids. CDR1 is SEHNR, CDR2 FQNEAQ, per germline (reference sequence). V was clipped by 0 bases and J by 3 bases; unmatched bases: 3. The CDR3 bases are TGTGCCAGCAGCTTAGCGACAGCGGGAGGCTACAATGAGCAGTTCTTC. Encoded protein: CASSLATAGGYNEQFF.

The sample holds a few counts of this clonotype. The chain recombines TRBV6-1 with TRBJ1-3; maybe TRBD1 (5 bases). V shed 5 bases and J shed 0 bases, with 11 bases lying between them. The CDR3 is 15 amino acids. Germline CDR1 reads MNHNS; CDR2 reads SASEGT. The CDR3 DNA reads as TGTGCCAGCAGTATCACAGGCTCCTCTGGAAACACCATATATTTT. Its translation is CASSITGSSGNTIYF.

This clonotype was observed at least ten times. This CDR3 is CASSQEWNTIYF. CDR3 nucleotides: TGTGCCAGCAGCCAAGAGTGGAACACCATATATTTT. The rearrangement links TRBV3-1 to TRBJ1-3; D remains ambiguous. V was clipped by 0 bases and J by 7 bases, with 4 bases between them. Germline CDR1 reads LGHDT; CDR2 reads YNNKEL (reference sequence). This CDR3 has 12 amino acids.